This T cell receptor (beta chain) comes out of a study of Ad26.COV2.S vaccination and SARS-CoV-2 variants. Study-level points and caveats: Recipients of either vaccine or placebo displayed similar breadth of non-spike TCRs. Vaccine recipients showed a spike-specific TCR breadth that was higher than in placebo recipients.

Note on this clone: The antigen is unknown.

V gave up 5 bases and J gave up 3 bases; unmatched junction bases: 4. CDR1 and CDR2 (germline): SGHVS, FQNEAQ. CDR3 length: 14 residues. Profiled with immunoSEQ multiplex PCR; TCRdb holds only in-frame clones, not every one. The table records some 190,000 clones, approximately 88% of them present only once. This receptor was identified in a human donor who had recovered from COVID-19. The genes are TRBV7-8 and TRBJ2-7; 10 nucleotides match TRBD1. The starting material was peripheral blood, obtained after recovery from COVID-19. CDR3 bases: TGTGCCAGCAGCCCCCGGGACAGGGGCTACGAGCAGTACTTC. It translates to CASSPRDRGYEQYF.